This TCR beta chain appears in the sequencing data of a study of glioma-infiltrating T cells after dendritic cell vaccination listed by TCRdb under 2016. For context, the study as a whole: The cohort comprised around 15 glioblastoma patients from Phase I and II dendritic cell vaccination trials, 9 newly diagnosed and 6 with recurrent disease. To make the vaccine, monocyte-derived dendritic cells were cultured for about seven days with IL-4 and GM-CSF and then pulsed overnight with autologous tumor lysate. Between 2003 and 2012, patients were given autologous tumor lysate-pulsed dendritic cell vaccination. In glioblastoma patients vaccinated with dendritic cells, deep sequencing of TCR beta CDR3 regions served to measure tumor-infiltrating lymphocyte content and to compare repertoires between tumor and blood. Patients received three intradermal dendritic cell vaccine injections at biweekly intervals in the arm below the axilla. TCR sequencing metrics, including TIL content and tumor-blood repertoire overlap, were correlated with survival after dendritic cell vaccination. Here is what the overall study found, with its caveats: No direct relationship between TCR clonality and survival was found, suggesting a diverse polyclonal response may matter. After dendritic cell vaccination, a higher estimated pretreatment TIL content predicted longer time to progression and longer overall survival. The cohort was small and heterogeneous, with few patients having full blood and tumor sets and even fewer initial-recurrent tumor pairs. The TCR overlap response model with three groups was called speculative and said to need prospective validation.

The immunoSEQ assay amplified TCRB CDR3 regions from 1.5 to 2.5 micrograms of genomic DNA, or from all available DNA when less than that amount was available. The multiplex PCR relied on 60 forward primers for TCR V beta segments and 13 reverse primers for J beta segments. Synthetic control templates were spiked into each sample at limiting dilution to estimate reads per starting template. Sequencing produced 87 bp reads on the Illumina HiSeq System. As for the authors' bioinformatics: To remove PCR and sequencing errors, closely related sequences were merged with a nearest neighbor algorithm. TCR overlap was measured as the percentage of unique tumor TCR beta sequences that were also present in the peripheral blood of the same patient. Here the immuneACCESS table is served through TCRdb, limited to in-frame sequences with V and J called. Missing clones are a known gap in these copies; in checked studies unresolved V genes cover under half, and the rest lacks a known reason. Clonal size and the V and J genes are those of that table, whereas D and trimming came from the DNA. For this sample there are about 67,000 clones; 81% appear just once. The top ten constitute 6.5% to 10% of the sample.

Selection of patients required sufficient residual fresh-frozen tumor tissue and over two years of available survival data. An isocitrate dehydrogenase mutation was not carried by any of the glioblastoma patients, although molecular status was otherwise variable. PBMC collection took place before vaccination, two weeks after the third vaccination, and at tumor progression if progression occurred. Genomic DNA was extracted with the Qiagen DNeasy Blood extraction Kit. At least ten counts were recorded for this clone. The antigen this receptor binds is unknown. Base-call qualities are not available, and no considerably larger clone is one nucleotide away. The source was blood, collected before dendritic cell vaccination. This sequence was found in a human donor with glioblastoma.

The CDR3 amino acid sequence is: CASSLRPSPLPYEQYF. In nucleotides, the sequence is TGTGCCAGCAGCTTACGCCCGTCACCTCTACCCTACGAGCAGTACTTC. This receptor chain uses TRBV7-2 and TRBJ2-7; the D gene cannot be resolved reliably. The CDR3, from cysteine to phenylalanine, totals 16 residues. Here the CDR3 DNA is all that survives: 48 bases in frame from base 1. Relative to germline, V is 2 bases shorter and J is 2 bases shorter, with 16 bases between their ends. CDR1 and CDR2 (SGHTA, FQGNSA) derive from the germline V gene.